Detailed here is one TCR beta chain. The record originates from a study of blood T cells in healthy people across ages. The CDR3 contains 14 residues. Germline-derived CDR1 and CDR2 are MNHEY and SVGAGI. The ends were cut back, 3 bases at V and 13 bases at J, with 19 bases in the middle. All donors came from Russia, were Caucasian and healthy, and spanned ages about 6 to 100. Per sample, at least 5 micrograms of total RNA were extracted. Then a second PCR, running roughly 7 to 11 cycles, was carried out with a sample-barcoded 5' primer and a J-beta primer mix. The authors tagged each cDNA molecule using a template-switch adaptor with 12 random nucleotides. Sequencing of every sample gave 2.5 million or more CDR3-containing paired-end reads. MiXCR was run by TCRdb on the 5' RACE reads, yielding one entry per CDR3 protein. The repertoire holds roughly 680,000 distinct CDR3 sequences, with around 48% as singletons.

The TCR sequence derives from a woman aged 60 to 75 in good health. Sequencing was done on a sample of blood. The rearrangement links TRBV6-5 to TRBJ2-1; the D gene is possibly TRBD2 (5 bases). DNA of the CDR3: TGTGCCAGCAGTTATAGCGACCCTAGACGAGACCAGTTCTTC. Translated, it gives CASSYSDPRRDQFF.